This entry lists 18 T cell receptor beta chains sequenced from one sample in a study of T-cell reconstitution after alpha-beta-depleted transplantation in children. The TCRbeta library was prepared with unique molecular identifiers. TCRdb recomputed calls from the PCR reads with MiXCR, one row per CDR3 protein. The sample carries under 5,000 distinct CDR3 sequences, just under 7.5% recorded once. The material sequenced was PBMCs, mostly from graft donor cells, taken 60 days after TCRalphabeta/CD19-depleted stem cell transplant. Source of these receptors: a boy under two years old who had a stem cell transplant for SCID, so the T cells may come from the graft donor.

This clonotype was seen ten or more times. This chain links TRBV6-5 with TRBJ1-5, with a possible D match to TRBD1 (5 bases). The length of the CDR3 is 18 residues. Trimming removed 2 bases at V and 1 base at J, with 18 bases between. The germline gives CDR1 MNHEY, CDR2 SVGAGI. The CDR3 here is CASSYAPGRRRSNQPQHF. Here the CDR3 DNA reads TGTGCCAGCAGTTACGCCCCGGGACGCCGAAGGAGCAATCAGCCCCAGCATTTT.

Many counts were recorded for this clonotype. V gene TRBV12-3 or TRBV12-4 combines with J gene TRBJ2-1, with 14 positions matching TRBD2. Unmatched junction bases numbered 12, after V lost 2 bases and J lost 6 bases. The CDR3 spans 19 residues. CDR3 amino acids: CASSLRAGTSGGQGNEQFF. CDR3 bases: TGTGCCAGCAGTTTAAGGGCTGGGACTAGCGGGGGACAGGGCAATGAGCAGTTCTTC.

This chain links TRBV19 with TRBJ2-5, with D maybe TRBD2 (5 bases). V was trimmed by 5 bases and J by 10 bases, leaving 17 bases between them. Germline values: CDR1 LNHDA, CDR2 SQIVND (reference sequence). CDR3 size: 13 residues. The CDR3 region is CASSSRPPGGQYF. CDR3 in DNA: TGTGCCAGTAGTTCCCGACCCCCTGGAGGCCAGTACTTC.

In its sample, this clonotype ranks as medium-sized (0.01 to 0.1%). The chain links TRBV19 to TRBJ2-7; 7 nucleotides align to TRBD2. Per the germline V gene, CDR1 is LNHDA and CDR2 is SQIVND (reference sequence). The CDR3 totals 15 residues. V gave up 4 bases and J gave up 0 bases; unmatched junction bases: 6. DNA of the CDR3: TGTGCCAGTAGTACCCTAGCGGCGAGCTCCTACGAGCAGTACTTC. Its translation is CASSTLAASSYEQYF.

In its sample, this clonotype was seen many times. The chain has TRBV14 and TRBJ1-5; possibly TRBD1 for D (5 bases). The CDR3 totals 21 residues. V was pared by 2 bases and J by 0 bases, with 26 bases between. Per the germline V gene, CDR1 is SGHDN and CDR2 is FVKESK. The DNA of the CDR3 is TGTGCCAGCAGCCAACGGTTTTCCAGGGAAGGGCTCTTAAGTAGCAATCAGCCCCAGCATTTT. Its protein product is CASSQRFSREGLLSSNQPQHF.

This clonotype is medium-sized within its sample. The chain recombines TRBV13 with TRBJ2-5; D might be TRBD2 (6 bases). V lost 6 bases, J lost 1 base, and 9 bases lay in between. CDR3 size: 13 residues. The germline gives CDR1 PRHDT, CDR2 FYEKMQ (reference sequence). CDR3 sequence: CASRGGSQETQYF. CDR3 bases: TGTGCCAGCAGAGGAGGGAGCCAAGAGACCCAGTACTTC.

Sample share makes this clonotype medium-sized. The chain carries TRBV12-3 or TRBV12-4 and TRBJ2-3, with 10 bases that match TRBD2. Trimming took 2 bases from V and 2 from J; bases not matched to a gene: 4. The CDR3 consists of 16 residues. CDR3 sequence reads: CASSLRLAGDTDTQYF. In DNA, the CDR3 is TGTGCCAGCAGTTTAAGGCTAGCGGGGGACACAGATACGCAGTATTTT.

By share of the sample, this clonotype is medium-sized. The CDR3 DNA reads TGTGCCAGCAGTTTAAGGCCAGGGGTTTACACCGGGGAGCTGTTTTTT. Protein sequence: CASSLRPGVYTGELFF. The chain is built from TRBV12-3 or TRBV12-4 and TRBJ2-2, with D tentatively TRBD1 (6 bases). V was clipped by 2 bases and J by 3 bases, with 13 bases between them. This CDR3 spans 16 amino acids.

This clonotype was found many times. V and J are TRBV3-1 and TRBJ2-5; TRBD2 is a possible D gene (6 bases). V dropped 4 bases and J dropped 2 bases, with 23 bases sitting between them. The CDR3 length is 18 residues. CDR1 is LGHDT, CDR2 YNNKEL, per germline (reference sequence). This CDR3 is CASSPYPRWTTTQETQYF. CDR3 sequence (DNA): TGTGCCAGCAGCCCATACCCACGCTGGACTACCACTCAAGAGACCCAGTACTTC.

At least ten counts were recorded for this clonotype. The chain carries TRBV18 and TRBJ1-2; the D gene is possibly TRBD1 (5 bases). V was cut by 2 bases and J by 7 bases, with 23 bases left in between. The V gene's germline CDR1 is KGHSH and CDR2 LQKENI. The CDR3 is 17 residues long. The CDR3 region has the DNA TGTGCCAGCTCACCAGCAGTTTGGGGGACCGTGAGCAGTGGCTACACCTTC. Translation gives CASSPAVWGTVSSGYTF.

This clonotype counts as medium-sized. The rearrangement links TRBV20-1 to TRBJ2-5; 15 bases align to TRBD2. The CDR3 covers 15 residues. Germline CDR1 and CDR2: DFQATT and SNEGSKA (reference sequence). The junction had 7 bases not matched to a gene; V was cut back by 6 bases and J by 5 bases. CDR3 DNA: TGCAGTGCACGGACTAGCGGGGGGGCTTGGGAGACCCAGTACTTC. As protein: CSARTSGGAWETQYF.

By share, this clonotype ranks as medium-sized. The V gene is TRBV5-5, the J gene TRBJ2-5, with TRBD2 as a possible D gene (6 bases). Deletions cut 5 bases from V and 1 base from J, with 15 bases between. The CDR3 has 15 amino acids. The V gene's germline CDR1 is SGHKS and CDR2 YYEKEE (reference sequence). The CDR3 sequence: CASSTEGRLQETQYF. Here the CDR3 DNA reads TGTGCCAGCAGTACGGAGGGAAGGCTCCAAGAGACCCAGTACTTC. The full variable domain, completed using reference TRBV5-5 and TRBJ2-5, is DAGVTQSPTHLIKTRGQQVTLRCSPISGHKSVSWYQQVLGQGPQFIFQYYEKEERGRGNFPDRFSARQFPNYSSELNVNALLLGDSALYLCASSTEGRLQETQYFGPGTRLLVL.

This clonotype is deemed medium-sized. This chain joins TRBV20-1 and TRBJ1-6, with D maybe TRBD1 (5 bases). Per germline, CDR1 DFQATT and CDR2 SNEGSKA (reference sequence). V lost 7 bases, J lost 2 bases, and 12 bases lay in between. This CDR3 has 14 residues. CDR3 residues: CSVNRITYNSPLHF. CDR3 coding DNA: TGCAGTGTTAACAGGATAACCTATAATTCACCCCTCCACTTT.

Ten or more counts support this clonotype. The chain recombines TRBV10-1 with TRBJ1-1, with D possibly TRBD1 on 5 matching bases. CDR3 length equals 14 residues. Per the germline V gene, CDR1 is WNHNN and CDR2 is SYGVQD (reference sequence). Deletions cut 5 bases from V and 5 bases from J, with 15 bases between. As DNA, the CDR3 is TGCGCCAGCAGTTGTGACCCCCGGGGGACTGAAGCTTTCTTT. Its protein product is CASSCDPRGTEAFF.

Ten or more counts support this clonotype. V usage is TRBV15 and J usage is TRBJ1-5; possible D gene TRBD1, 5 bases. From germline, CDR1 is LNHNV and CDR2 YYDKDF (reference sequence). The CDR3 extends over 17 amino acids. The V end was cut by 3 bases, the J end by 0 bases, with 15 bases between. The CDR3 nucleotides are TGTGCCACCAGCAGCTTCCGACAGAAATATAGCAATCAGCCCCAGCATTTT. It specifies CATSSFRQKYSNQPQHF. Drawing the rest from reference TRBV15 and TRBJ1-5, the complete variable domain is DAMVIQNPRYQVTQFGKPVTLSCSQTLNHNVMYWYQQKSSQAPKLLFHYYDKDFNNEADTPDNFQSRRPNTSFCFLDIRSPGLGDTAMYLCATSSFRQKYSNQPQHFGDGTRLSIL.

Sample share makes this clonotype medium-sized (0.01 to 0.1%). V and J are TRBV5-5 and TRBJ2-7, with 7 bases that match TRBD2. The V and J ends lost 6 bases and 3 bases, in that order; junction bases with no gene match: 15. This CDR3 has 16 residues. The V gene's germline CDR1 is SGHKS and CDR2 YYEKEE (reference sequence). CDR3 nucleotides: TGTGCCAGCACCTTTGGGGGGGGATTGCTTGGCTACGAGCAGTACTTC. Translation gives CASTFGGGLLGYEQYF.

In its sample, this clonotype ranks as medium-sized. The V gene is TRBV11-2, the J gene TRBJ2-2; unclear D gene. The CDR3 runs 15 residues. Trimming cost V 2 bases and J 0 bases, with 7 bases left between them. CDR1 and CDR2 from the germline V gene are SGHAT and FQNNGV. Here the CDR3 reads CASSLKMTNTGELFF. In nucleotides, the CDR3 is TGTGCCAGCAGCTTAAAAATGACGAACACCGGGGAGCTGTTTTTT. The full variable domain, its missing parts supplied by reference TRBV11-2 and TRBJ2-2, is EAGVAQSPRYKIIEKRQSVAFWCNPISGHATLYWYQQILGQGPKLLIQFQNNGVVDDSQLPKDRFSAERLKGVDSTLKIQPAKLEDSAVYLCASSLKMTNTGELFFGEGSRLTVL.

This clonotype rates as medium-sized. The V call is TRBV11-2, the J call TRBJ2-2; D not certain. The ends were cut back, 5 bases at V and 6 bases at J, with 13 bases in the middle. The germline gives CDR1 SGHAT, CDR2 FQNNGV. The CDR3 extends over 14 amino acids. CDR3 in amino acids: CASSPTWMAGELFF. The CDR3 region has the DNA TGTGCCAGCAGCCCGACGTGGATGGCCGGGGAGCTGTTTTTT.